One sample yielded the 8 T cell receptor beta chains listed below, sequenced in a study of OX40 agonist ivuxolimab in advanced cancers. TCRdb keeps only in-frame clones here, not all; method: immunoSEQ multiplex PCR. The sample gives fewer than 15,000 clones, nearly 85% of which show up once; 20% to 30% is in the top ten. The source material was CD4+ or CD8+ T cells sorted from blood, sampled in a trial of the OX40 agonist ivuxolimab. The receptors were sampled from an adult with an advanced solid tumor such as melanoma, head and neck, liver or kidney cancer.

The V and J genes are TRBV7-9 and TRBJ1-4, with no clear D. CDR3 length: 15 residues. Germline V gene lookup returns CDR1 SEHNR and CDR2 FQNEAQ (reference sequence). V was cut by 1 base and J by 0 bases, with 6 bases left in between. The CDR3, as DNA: TGTGCCAGCAGCTTAGATGGTGCAACTAATGAAAAACTGTTTTTT. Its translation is CASSLDGATNEKLFF.

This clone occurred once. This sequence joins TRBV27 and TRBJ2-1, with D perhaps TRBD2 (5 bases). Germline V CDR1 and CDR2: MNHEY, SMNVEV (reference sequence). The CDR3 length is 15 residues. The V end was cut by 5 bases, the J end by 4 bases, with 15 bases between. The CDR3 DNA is TGTGCCAGCAGTCCCAGGATGGAGGAATACAATGAGCAGTTCTTC. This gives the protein CASSPRMEEYNEQFF.

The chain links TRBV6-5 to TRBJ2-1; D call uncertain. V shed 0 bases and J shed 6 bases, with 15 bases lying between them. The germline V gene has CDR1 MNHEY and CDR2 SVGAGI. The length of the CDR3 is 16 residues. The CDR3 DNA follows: TGTGCCAGCAGTTACTCGAATGGTGCAGTCGGCAATGAGCAGTTCTTC. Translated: CASSYSNGAVGNEQFF.

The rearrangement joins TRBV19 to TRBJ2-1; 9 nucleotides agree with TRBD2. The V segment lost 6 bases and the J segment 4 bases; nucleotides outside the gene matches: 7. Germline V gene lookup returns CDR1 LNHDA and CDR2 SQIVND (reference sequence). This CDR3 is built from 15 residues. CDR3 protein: CASRLASGKYNEQFF. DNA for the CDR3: TGTGCCAGTAGACTTGCTAGCGGGAAATACAATGAGCAGTTCTTC.

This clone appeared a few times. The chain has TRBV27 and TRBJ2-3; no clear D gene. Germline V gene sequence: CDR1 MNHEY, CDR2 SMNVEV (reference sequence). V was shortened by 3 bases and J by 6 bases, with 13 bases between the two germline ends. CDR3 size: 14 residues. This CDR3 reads CASSFGEFRDTQYF. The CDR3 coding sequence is TGTGCCAGCAGTTTCGGAGAGTTTAGGGATACGCAGTATTTT.

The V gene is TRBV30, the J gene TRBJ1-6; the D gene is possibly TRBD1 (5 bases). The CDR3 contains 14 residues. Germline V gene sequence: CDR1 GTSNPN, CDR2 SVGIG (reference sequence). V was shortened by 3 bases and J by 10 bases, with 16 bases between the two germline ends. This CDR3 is CAWSLDSSWSPLHF. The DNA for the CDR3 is TGTGCCTGGAGCCTTGACAGCTCGTGGTCACCCCTCCACTTT.

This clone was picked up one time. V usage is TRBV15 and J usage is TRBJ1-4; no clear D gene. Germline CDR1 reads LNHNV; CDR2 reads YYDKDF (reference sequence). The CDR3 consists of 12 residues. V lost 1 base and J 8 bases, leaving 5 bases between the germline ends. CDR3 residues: CATSRASEKLFF. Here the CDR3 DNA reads TGTGCCACCAGCAGAGCCTCAGAAAAACTGTTTTTT. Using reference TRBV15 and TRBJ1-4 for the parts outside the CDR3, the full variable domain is DAMVIQNPRYQVTQFGKPVTLSCSQTLNHNVMYWYQQKSSQAPKLLFHYYDKDFNNEADTPDNFQSRRPNTSFCFLDIRSPGLGDTAMYLCATSRASEKLFFGSGTQLSVL.

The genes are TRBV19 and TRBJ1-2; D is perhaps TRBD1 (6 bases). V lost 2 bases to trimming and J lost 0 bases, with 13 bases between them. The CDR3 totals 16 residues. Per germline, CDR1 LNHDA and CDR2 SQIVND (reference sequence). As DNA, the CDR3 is TGTGCCAGTAGTATAATTAGGACAGCCCCTAACTATGGCTACACCTTC. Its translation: CASSIIRTAPNYGYTF.